What follows are 32 T cell receptor beta chains derived from one specimen sequenced in a study of T cell responses to AZD1222 COVID-19 vaccine. Assay used: immunoSEQ multiplex PCR; TCRdb lists only in-frame clones, some missing. Of roughly 150,000 clones detected, roughly 94% appear once; the ten largest clones hold 4% to 5.5%. The sample was peripheral blood, taken 28 days after the second AZD1222 dose. Source of these receptors: an adult who received the AZD1222 COVID-19 vaccine.

This clone showed up just a few times. CDR3 DNA sequence: TGTGCCAGCAGCTGGAGCGGGGCTAGCACAGATACGCAGTATTTT. Its translation: CASSWSGASTDTQYF. J is TRBJ2-3 and V is TRBV5-4; 7 nucleotides agree with TRBD2. This CDR3 contains 15 residues. Looked up from germline, CDR1 is SGHNT and CDR2 is YYREEE (reference sequence). J lost 0 bases, V lost 3 bases, and 4 bases had no gene match.

The rearrangement uses TRBV6-9 and TRBJ1-5, with D perhaps matching TRBD1 (5 bases). The CDR3 length is 16 residues. V lost 2 bases to trimming and J lost 6 bases, with 17 bases between them. Germline-derived CDR1 and CDR2 are MNHGY and SVAAGI. The CDR3: CASSYGRVFVGQPQHF. The CDR3 nucleotides are TGTGCCAGCAGTTATGGCAGGGTATTCGTAGGTCAGCCCCAGCATTTT.

V and J are TRBV6-5 and TRBJ1-5, with 7 bases lining up with TRBD1. This CDR3 has 14 residues. Germline V CDR1 and CDR2: MNHEY, SVGAGI. After removal of 4 bases from V and 6 bases from J, the junction contained 6 bases not matched to a gene. The CDR3: CASSSSDRVQPQHF. The CDR3 nucleotides read TGTGCCAGCAGTTCCTCAGACAGGGTTCAGCCCCAGCATTTT.

DNA of the CDR3: TGTGCCACCAGTGACCTATTGACCGGGGAGCTGTTTTTT. Translated: CATSDLLTGELFF. The chain is built from TRBV24-1 and TRBJ2-2; D gene uncertain. The CDR3 has 13 residues. Between the trimmed V and J ends, which lost 4 bases and 5 bases, there was a span of 7 bases. Germline V gene lookup returns CDR1 KGHDR and CDR2 SFDVKD.

The V gene is TRBV11-2, the J gene TRBJ2-7; D is unresolved. Germline lookup yields CDR1 SGHAT and CDR2 FQNNGV. V was pared by 1 base and J by 5 bases, with 12 bases between. CDR3 length: 14 amino acids. The CDR3 DNA reads TGTGCCAGCAGCTTAGGACTGGCCCTGGACGAGCAGTACTTC. Protein product: CASSLGLALDEQYF.

The CDR3 DNA is TGTGCCAGCAGCCTACGACAGGTGGGCCAGAGGAACTATGGCTACACCTTC. The encoded protein is CASSLRQVGQRNYGYTF. The genes are TRBV11-2 and TRBJ1-2; D might be TRBD1 (6 bases). Trimming stripped 5 bases from V and 2 bases from J, with 21 bases between. Germline CDR1 and CDR2: SGHAT and FQNNGV. This CDR3 has 17 residues.

The J gene is TRBJ2-5, the V gene TRBV30; no definite D call. V lost 1 base to trimming and J lost 0 bases, with 12 bases between them. This CDR3 spans 15 amino acids. Germline lookup yields CDR1 GTSNPN and CDR2 SVGIG (reference sequence). The CDR3 loop reads CAWSGGLGYQETQYF. CDR3 in DNA: TGTGCCTGGAGTGGAGGTTTGGGGTACCAAGAGACCCAGTACTTC.

The rearrangement links TRBV15 to TRBJ2-1; tentatively, D is TRBD1 or TRBD2 (5 bases each). V shed 2 bases and J shed 7 bases, with 18 bases lying between them. The CDR3 runs to 16 residues. Germline V gives CDR1 LNHNV, CDR2 YYDKDF (reference sequence). In DNA, the CDR3 is TGTGCCACCAGCAGATTTGTGGGGCCGGGGTTTAATGAGCAGTTCTTC. It translates to CATSRFVGPGFNEQFF.

V is TRBV5-1 and J is TRBJ2-1; TRBD1 might be the D (6 bases). CDR1 is SGHRS, CDR2 YFSETQ, per germline. V was clipped by 5 bases and J by 1 base, with 13 bases between them. This CDR3 is 15 amino acids long. The CDR3 spells CASSSGQLSYNEQFF. The CDR3 DNA sequence: TGCGCCAGCAGTAGTGGACAGTTATCCTACAATGAGCAGTTCTTC.

The V and J genes are TRBV7-9 and TRBJ1-2; the D is unclear. Looked up from germline, CDR1 is SEHNR and CDR2 is FQNEAQ (reference sequence). Between the trimmed V and J ends, which lost 2 bases and 4 bases, there was a span of 8 bases. The CDR3 has 13 residues. CDR3 DNA: TGTGCCAGCAGCTTAAAAGACGGCTATGGCTACACCTTC. It codes for CASSLKDGYGYTF.

The chain links TRBV5-4 to TRBJ2-1; D call uncertain. Germline V gene data show CDR1 as SGHNT and CDR2 as YYREEE (reference sequence). V lost 0 bases, J lost 0 bases, and 7 bases lay in between. There are 15 residues in the CDR3. CDR3 protein: CASSLELSSYNEQFF. In nucleotides, the CDR3 is TGTGCCAGCAGCTTGGAGTTGAGCTCCTACAATGAGCAGTTCTTC.

This clone was found once. The rearrangement joins TRBV30 to TRBJ1-2, with no clear D. There are 12 residues in the CDR3. The V end was cut by 5 bases, the J end by 0 bases, with 7 bases between. From germline, CDR1 is GTSNPN and CDR2 SVGIG (reference sequence). DNA for the CDR3: TGTGCCTGGGAAATTTCTAACTATGGCTACACCTTC. This sequence encodes CAWEISNYGYTF.

In nucleotides, the CDR3 is TGTGCCAGCTCACCACCTCAGGGACAGGCGACCTACGAGCAGTACTTC. Protein product: CASSPPQGQATYEQYF. The rearrangement uses TRBV18 and TRBJ2-7, with 8 bases lining up with TRBD1. The germline V gene encodes CDR1 KGHSH and CDR2 LQKENI. Germline trimming cut 0 bases from V and 2 bases from J; bases unmatched to any gene: 6. There are 16 residues in the CDR3. Based on the CDR3 plus reference TRBV18 and TRBJ2-7, the full variable domain is NAGVMQNPRHLVRRRGQEARLRCSPMKGHSHVYWYRQLPEEGLKFMVYLQKENIIDESGMPKERFSAEFPKEGPSILRIQQVVRGDSAAYFCASSPPQGQATYEQYFGPGTRLTVT.

This clone was detected once. The chain combines TRBV19 with TRBJ2-1; D is undetermined. Trimming shortened V by 3 bases and J by 2 bases, and 8 bases separated the two germline ends. This CDR3 is 14 amino acids long. In germline, CDR1 is LNHDA, CDR2 SQIVND (reference sequence). The DNA for the CDR3 is TGTGCCAGTAGTATCCCACGGACCTACAATGAGCAGTTCTTC. Protein: CASSIPRTYNEQFF. Complete variable domain (other parts from reference TRBV19 and TRBJ2-1): DGGITQSPKYLFRKEGQNVTLSCEQNLNHDAMYWYRQDPGQGLRLIYYSQIVNDFQKGDIAEGYSVSREKKESFPLTVTSAQKNPTAFYLCASSIPRTYNEQFFGPGTRLTVL.

Comments on this clone: In the same sample, other DNA sequences code for this CDR3. The chain recombines TRBV3-1 (or the pseudogene TRBV3-2) with TRBJ1-5; 7 bases align to TRBD1. CDR1 is LGHDT and CDR2 is YNNKEL in the germline V gene (reference sequence). The V segment lost 1 base and the J segment 7 bases; nucleotides outside the gene matches: 4. This CDR3 has 14 residues. The CDR3 loop reads CASSQASGGQPQHF. The CDR3 nucleotides are TGTGCCAGCAGCCAAGCGTCAGGGGGACAGCCCCAGCATTTT.

The rearrangement joins TRBV6-5 to TRBJ2-1; the match to TRBD2 covers 13 bases. Germline-derived CDR1 and CDR2 are MNHEY and SVGAGI. The ends lost 2 bases at V and 7 bases at J; junction bases unmatched: 5. The CDR3 spans 16 residues. CDR3 region: CASSYERTSGRNEQFF. In DNA, the CDR3 is TGTGCCAGCAGTTACGAGAGGACTAGCGGGAGAAATGAGCAGTTCTTC.

J is TRBJ2-2 and V is TRBV2; D might be TRBD1 (5 bases). The germline V and J ends were trimmed by 7 bases and 4 bases, with 13 bases remaining between them. Germline assignment: CDR1 SNHLY and CDR2 FYNNEI. The CDR3 spans 14 residues. CDR3 sequence: CASKQEYSTGELFF. CDR3 DNA sequence: TGTGCCAGCAAACAGGAGTATAGCACCGGGGAGCTGTTTTTT.

This clone has only one observation. The CDR3 nucleotides read TGCGCCAGCAGCCAAGGACTAGCGGGGATCACAGATACGCAGTATTTT. Protein sequence: CASSQGLAGITDTQYF. This rearrangement joins TRBV4-3 to TRBJ2-3, with 11 bases that match TRBD2. V trimming: 1 base; J trimming: 2 bases; junction bases outside the gene matches: 2. The CDR3 spans 16 residues. CDR1 LGHNA and CDR2 YSLEER come from the germline V gene.

The chain employs TRBV16 and TRBJ1-5; TRBD1 aligns across 9 bases. V gave up 3 bases and J gave up 2 bases; unmatched junction bases: 14. This CDR3 has 19 residues. In germline, CDR1 is KGHSY, CDR2 FQNENV. Here the CDR3 reads CASSHPPGQGNIGNQPQHF. The CDR3, as DNA: TGTGCCAGCAGCCACCCACCGGGACAGGGAAATATCGGCAATCAGCCCCAGCATTTT.

This sequence joins TRBV9 and TRBJ1-1, with D uncertain. CDR1 and CDR2 (germline): SGDLS, YYNGEE. V was shortened by 6 bases and J by 1 base, with 19 bases between the two germline ends. This CDR3 is 16 amino acids long. The CDR3, as DNA: TGTGCCAGCACCTATGAGCCGGGCATAAGGAACACTGAAGCTTTCTTT. Encoded protein: CASTYEPGIRNTEAFF.

The chain links TRBV19 to TRBJ1-1; D is possibly TRBD1 (5 bases). CDR1 is LNHDA and CDR2 is SQIVND in the germline V gene (reference sequence). Trimming removed 10 bases at V and 1 base at J, with 22 bases between. The CDR3 length is 16 residues. CDR3 sequence: CATRDAGLRANTEAFF. CDR3 bases: TGTGCCACCCGGGACGCTGGCTTACGGGCGAACACTGAAGCTTTCTTT.

The chain couples TRBV6-5 to TRBJ2-7; D call uncertain. Trimming shortened V by 6 bases and J by 4 bases, and 13 bases separated the two germline ends. CDR3 size: 13 residues. CDR1 and CDR2 from the germline V gene are MNHEY and SVGAGI. CDR3 loop: CASRIDPTYEQYF. The CDR3 nucleotides are TGTGCCAGCAGAATCGATCCTACTTACGAGCAGTACTTC.

V and J are TRBV24-1 and TRBJ1-1; D uncertain. The CDR3 length is 12 residues. In germline, CDR1 is KGHDR, CDR2 SFDVKD. Trimming cost V 1 base and J 8 bases, with 7 bases left between them. CDR3 bases: TGTGCCACCAGTGATTTCGGGCGAGAAGCTTTCTTT. It codes for CATSDFGREAFF.

The chain joins TRBV7-9 to TRBJ2-2; 8 nucleotides agree with TRBD1. The ends lost 1 base at V and 0 bases at J; junction bases unmatched: 7. The V gene's germline CDR1 is SEHNR and CDR2 FQNEAQ (reference sequence). CDR3 size: 18 residues. The CDR3 DNA is TGTGCCAGCAGCTTAGAAGACAGGGGACCCGCGAACACCGGGGAGCTGTTTTTT. It translates to CASSLEDRGPANTGELFF.

The rearrangement joins TRBV9 to TRBJ2-1, with TRBD1 matching 7 bases. Germline CDR1 SGDLS, CDR2 YYNGEE. J gave up 5 bases and V 0 bases, and 5 bases lay outside the gene matches. CDR3 length equals 15 residues. The chain's CDR3 is CASSVVRGPHNEQFF. CDR3 sequence (DNA): TGTGCCAGCAGCGTAGTAAGGGGGCCCCACAATGAGCAGTTCTTC.

The chain joins TRBV13 to TRBJ2-7; D gene uncertain. The germline CDR1 and CDR2 sequences are PRHDT and FYEKMQ (reference sequence). The CDR3 has 13 amino acids. V lost 5 bases to trimming and J lost 0 bases, with 8 bases between them. The DNA of the CDR3 is TGTGCCAGCAGCCCCAGTTTCTCCTACGAGCAGTACTTC. Protein product: CASSPSFSYEQYF. The full variable domain, with the rest looked up from reference TRBV13 and TRBJ2-7, is AAGVIQSPRHLIKEKRETATLKCYPIPRHDTVYWYQQGPGQDPQFLISFYEKMQSDKGSIPDRFSAQQFSDYHSELNMSSLELGDSALYFCASSPSFSYEQYFGPGTRLTVT.

The J gene is TRBJ2-2, the V gene TRBV12-3 or TRBV12-4; D unresolved. CDR3 length: 12 amino acids. Between the trimmed V and J ends, which lost 6 bases and 1 base, there was a span of 3 bases. The CDR3 DNA reads TGTGCCAGCAGCAAGAACACCGGGGAGCTGTTTTTT. The encoded protein is CASSKNTGELFF.

The rearrangement uses TRBV27 and TRBJ1-5; D uncertain. The CDR3 contains 16 residues. Trimming shortened V by 9 bases and J by 2 bases, and 20 bases separated the two germline ends. CDR1 MNHEY and CDR2 SMNVEV come from the germline V gene (reference sequence). This CDR3 is CASSSPSYGGNQPQHF. For the CDR3, the DNA is TGTGCCAGTTCCTCACCCTCCTACGGGGGCAATCAGCCCCAGCATTTT.

This clone was seen just once. The chain joins TRBV19 to TRBJ2-6; unclear D gene. The CDR3 length is 15 residues. The germline V gene has CDR1 LNHDA and CDR2 SQIVND (reference sequence). Trimming pared 3 bases from V and 2 bases from J, leaving 8 bases between. The CDR3 loop reads CASSILMTGANVLTF. For the CDR3, the DNA is TGTGCCAGTAGTATCTTGATGACTGGGGCCAACGTCCTGACTTTC.

The CDR3 sequence is CASSKGTARGQPQHF. The CDR3 region has the DNA TGTGCCAGCAGCAAAGGGACAGCCCGGGGGCAGCCCCAGCATTTT. This chain joins TRBV21-1 and TRBJ1-5. TRBV21-1 is noted as a pseudogene. This CDR3 contains 15 residues.

The CDR3 reads CASSRTGRGQGNYNEQFF. In nucleotides, the CDR3 is TGCGCCAGCAGCCGAACCGGTAGGGGTCAGGGGAACTACAATGAGCAGTTCTTC. This chain joins TRBV4-3 and TRBJ2-1, with D perhaps TRBD1 (6 bases). This CDR3 is built from 18 residues. The germline V gene encodes CDR1 LGHNA and CDR2 YSLEER. The V end was cut by 4 bases, the J end by 3 bases, with 22 bases between.

This clone was detected a few times. The genes are TRBV11-2 and TRBJ2-2; unclear D gene. CDR3 size: 12 residues. The germline CDR1 and CDR2 sequences are SGHAT and FQNNGV. Trimming removed 3 bases at V and 1 base at J, with 0 bases between. DNA for the CDR3: TGTGCCAGCAGCTTGAACACCGGGGAGCTGTTTTTT. Its translation: CASSLNTGELFF.